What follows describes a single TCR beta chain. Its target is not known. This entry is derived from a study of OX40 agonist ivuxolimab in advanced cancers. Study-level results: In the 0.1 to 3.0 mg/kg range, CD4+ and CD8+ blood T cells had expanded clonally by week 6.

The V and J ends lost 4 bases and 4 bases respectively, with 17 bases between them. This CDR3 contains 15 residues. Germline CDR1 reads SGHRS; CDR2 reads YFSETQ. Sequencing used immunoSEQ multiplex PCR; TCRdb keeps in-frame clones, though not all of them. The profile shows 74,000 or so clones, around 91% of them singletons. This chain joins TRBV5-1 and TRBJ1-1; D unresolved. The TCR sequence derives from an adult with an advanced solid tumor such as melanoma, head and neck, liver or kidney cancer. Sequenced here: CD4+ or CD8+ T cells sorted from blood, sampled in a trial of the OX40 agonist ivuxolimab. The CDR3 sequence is CASSETVGMGTEAFF. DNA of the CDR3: TGCGCCAGCAGCGAGACGGTTGGCATGGGCACTGAAGCTTTCTTT. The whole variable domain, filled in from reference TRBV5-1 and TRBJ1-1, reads KAGVTQTPRYLIKTRGQQVTLSCSPISGHRSVSWYQQTPGQGLQFLFEYFSETQRNKGNFPGRFSGRQFSNSRSEMNVSTLELGDSALYLCASSETVGMGTEAFFGQGTRLTVV.